These 31 T cell receptor beta chains originate from one sample sequenced in a study of siplizumab effects on memory and regulatory T cells. Using immunoSEQ multiplex PCR, the repertoire was profiled, and TCRdb retains in-frame clones only, with some absent. The sample contains 37,000 or so clones, 70% to 90% of which appear only once. The sample taken for sequencing was naive CD4+ T cells sorted from blood. The receptors here all came from a human donor in good health.

The chain recombines TRBV30 with TRBJ2-1; 13 nucleotides agree with TRBD2. V was clipped by 3 bases and J by 4 bases; unmatched bases: 9. Germline V gene lookup returns CDR1 GTSNPN and CDR2 SVGIG (reference sequence). CDR3 length: 17 residues. This CDR3 reads CAWRQPGLAGIYNEQFF. In DNA, the CDR3 is TGTGCCTGGAGACAACCGGGACTAGCGGGAATATACAATGAGCAGTTCTTC.

The gene calls are TRBV5-1 and TRBJ2-3, with 12 bases that match TRBD2. This CDR3 is 16 amino acids long. Unmatched junction bases numbered 3, after V lost 4 bases and J lost 0 bases. Germline V lookup: CDR1 SGHRS, CDR2 YFSETQ. CDR3 loop: CASSRTSGDSTDTQYF. In DNA form, the CDR3 reads TGCGCCAGCAGCCGGACTAGCGGGGACAGCACAGATACGCAGTATTTT.

This clone was detected only a few times. CDR3 sequence: CASSYNRVVEAFF. DNA of the CDR3: TGTGCCAGCAGTTACAACAGGGTAGTTGAAGCTTTCTTT. The gene calls are TRBV6-5 and TRBJ1-1, with D perhaps TRBD1 (6 bases). The CDR3 is made up of 13 amino acids. Trimming stripped 2 bases from V and 7 bases from J, with 11 bases between. Per germline, CDR1 MNHEY and CDR2 SVGAGI.

CDR3 coding DNA: TGTGCCAGCAGCCTCTATCAGGCCAACGTCCTGACTTTC. This translates into CASSLYQANVLTF. This sequence joins TRBV5-4 and TRBJ2-6; no firm D call. V lost 4 bases and J 6 bases, leaving 8 bases between the germline ends. CDR1 and CDR2 from the germline V gene are SGHNT and YYREEE (reference sequence). This CDR3 has 13 residues.

This clone was seen just once. The V call is TRBV6-6, the J call TRBJ2-5, with a weak D call TRBD1 (6 bases). The CDR3 is made up of 14 amino acids. The germline V and J ends were trimmed by 2 bases and 2 bases, with 9 bases remaining between them. Germline CDR1 reads MNHNY; CDR2 reads SVGAGI (reference sequence). As DNA, the CDR3 is TGTGCCAGCAGTTACGCACAGGGTCAAGAGACCCAGTACTTC. Its translation is CASSYAQGQETQYF.

The rearrangement joins TRBV4-1 to TRBJ2-6, with 7 bases lining up with TRBD1. Germline V CDR1 and CDR2: MGHRA, YSYEKL. This CDR3 is built from 17 residues. J lost 4 bases, V lost 0 bases, and 6 bases had no gene match. For the CDR3, the DNA is TGCGCCAGCAGCCAAGAGTACAGGGGCTCAGGGGCCAACGTCCTGACTTTC. As protein: CASSQEYRGSGANVLTF.

V usage is TRBV29-1 and J usage is TRBJ1-2, with 8 bases matching TRBD1. Trimming at V came to 7 bases and at J to 3 bases, leaving 10 bases not matched to a gene. Germline V gene data show CDR1 as SQVTM and CDR2 as ANQGSEA. CDR3 length: 14 residues. CDR3 nucleotide sequence: TGCAGCGCCCAACATCAGGGGGCCGACTATGGCTACACCTTC. Encoded protein: CSAQHQGADYGYTF.

The CDR3 loop reads CATSRRGLVARYNSPLHF. The CDR3 coding sequence is TGTGCCACCAGCAGACGTGGCCTCGTGGCGAGATATAATTCACCCCTCCACTTT. This chain uses TRBV15 with TRBJ1-6, with D unresolved. This CDR3 comprises 18 residues. Trimming cost V 2 bases and J 4 bases, with 18 bases left between them. The V gene's germline CDR1 is LNHNV and CDR2 YYDKDF (reference sequence).

The chain has TRBV4-1 and TRBJ2-3; 9 bases line up with TRBD2. V gave up 1 base and J gave up 1 base; unmatched junction bases: 6. This CDR3 is 17 amino acids long. Looked up from germline, CDR1 is MGHRA and CDR2 is YSYEKL. This CDR3 is CASSQVGLAGRTDTQYF. For the CDR3, the DNA is TGCGCCAGCAGCCAAGTCGGTCTAGCGGGACGCACAGATACGCAGTATTTT.

CDR3 in DNA: TGTGCCAGTAGTATAGAGAAGGGAACCTACGAGCAGTACTTC. As protein: CASSIEKGTYEQYF. The rearrangement uses TRBV19 and TRBJ2-7, with no clear D. V was shortened by 0 bases and J by 2 bases, with 8 bases between the two germline ends. This CDR3 has 14 amino acids. CDR1 and CDR2 (germline): LNHDA, SQIVND (reference sequence).

V is TRBV7-2 and J is TRBJ2-1, with a tentative D call TRBD2 (6 bases). The CDR3 is 15 residues long. Trimming pared 1 base from V and 3 bases from J, leaving 10 bases between. Looked up from germline, CDR1 is SGHTA and CDR2 is FQGNSA. The CDR3 nucleotides are TGTGCCAGCAGCTTAGGTGTAGCGGACTACAATGAGCAGTTCTTC. Amino acid sequence: CASSLGVADYNEQFF.

V usage is TRBV19 and J usage is TRBJ2-7; possibly TRBD1 or TRBD2 for D (5 bases each). This CDR3 is 14 amino acids long. The V and J ends lost 6 bases and 2 bases respectively, with 14 bases between them. The V gene's germline CDR1 is LNHDA and CDR2 SQIVND (reference sequence). CDR3 region: CASRARGSTYEQYF. The CDR3 DNA reads as TGTGCCAGTAGGGCCCGGGGCAGCACCTACGAGCAGTACTTC.

This clone has a single count. V gene TRBV6-6 combines with J gene TRBJ2-5, with TRBD2 matching over 10 bases. V shed 4 bases and J 4 bases; nucleotides not matched to a gene: 9. The germline V gene encodes CDR1 MNHNY and CDR2 SVGAGI (reference sequence). CDR3 length equals 16 residues. In DNA, the CDR3 is TGTGCCAGCAGTTTTGAGCTAGCGGGGGCGGGAGAGACCCAGTACTTC. It specifies CASSFELAGAGETQYF.

The V call is TRBV4-1, the J call TRBJ1-6; D gene ambiguous. CDR3 length equals 16 residues. Deletions cut 0 bases from V and 0 bases from J, with 6 bases between. From germline, CDR1 is MGHRA and CDR2 YSYEKL. The CDR3 coding sequence is TGCGCCAGCAGCCAAGACCGGAGCTCCTATAATTCACCCCTCCACTTT. Its protein product is CASSQDRSSYNSPLHF.

This rearrangement joins TRBV19 to TRBJ2-1; 7 bases map to TRBD2. The germline gives CDR1 LNHDA, CDR2 SQIVND (reference sequence). CDR3 length equals 15 residues. J lost 4 bases, V lost 4 bases, and 7 bases had no gene match. The chain's CDR3 is CASSTPGLTYNEQFF. CDR3 sequence (DNA): TGTGCCAGTAGTACGCCGGGACTAACTTACAATGAGCAGTTCTTC.

The gene calls are TRBV5-4 and TRBJ1-3; tentatively, D is TRBD1 (6 bases). The germline gives CDR1 SGHNT, CDR2 YYREEE (reference sequence). V was cut by 4 bases and J by 4 bases, with 15 bases left in between. The length of the CDR3 is 15 residues. The CDR3 here is CASSPDRDIGNTIYF. The CDR3, as DNA: TGTGCCAGCAGCCCCGACCGGGACATAGGAAACACCATATATTTT.

The chain has TRBV11-2 and TRBJ2-1; 8 bases match TRBD2. The trim removed 2 bases at V and 10 bases at J, leaving 4 bases unmatched. Per germline, CDR1 SGHAT and CDR2 FQNNGV. This CDR3 is 13 amino acids long. The CDR3: CASSLNGGDEQFF. The CDR3 DNA sequence: TGTGCCAGCAGCTTAAACGGGGGGGACGAGCAGTTCTTC.

V and J are TRBV6-5 and TRBJ1-2, with no clear D. CDR1 and CDR2 from the germline V gene are MNHEY and SVGAGI. V lost 0 bases and J lost 4, with 6 bases in between. The CDR3 runs 13 residues. The CDR3 DNA reads as TGTGCCAGCAGTTACTCGACTTTCTATGGCTACACCTTC. It encodes CASSYSTFYGYTF.

The chain employs TRBV27 and TRBJ2-1; D is tentatively TRBD1 or TRBD2 (6 bases each). Germline V CDR1 and CDR2: MNHEY, SMNVEV (reference sequence). V dropped 5 bases and J dropped 7 bases, with 18 bases sitting between them. The CDR3 runs to 15 residues. The CDR3 DNA sequence: TGTGCCAGCAGTGCGGGTCGGGGGCTGCTGAATGAGCAGTTCTTC. It encodes CASSAGRGLLNEQFF.

The rearrangement joins TRBV6-5 to TRBJ2-1; D may be TRBD1 (6 bases). With 8 bases removed from V and 9 bases from J, the gap between germline ends came to 11 bases. Germline V gives CDR1 MNHEY, CDR2 SVGAGI. This CDR3 has 11 residues. The CDR3 here is CASVQGSEQFF. The CDR3 DNA reads TGTGCCAGCGTTCAGGGGTCTGAGCAGTTCTTC.

CDR3 residues: CASSATWNTEAFF. As DNA, the CDR3 is TGTGCCAGCAGCGCAACATGGAACACTGAAGCTTTCTTT. The chain joins TRBV7-3 to TRBJ1-1; D is ambiguous. The CDR3 totals 13 residues. Trimming cost V 5 bases and J 1 base, with 8 bases left between them. Germline V CDR1 and CDR2: SGHTA, FQGTGA.

The rearrangement uses TRBV2 and TRBJ1-1, with unresolved D. Trimming took off 3 bases at V and 0 bases at J, with 11 bases between the two ends. The V gene's germline CDR1 is SNHLY and CDR2 FYNNEI. The CDR3 extends over 15 amino acids. CDR3 amino acids: CASSEASGLNTEAFF. Here the CDR3 DNA reads TGTGCCAGCAGTGAGGCTTCGGGTTTGAACACTGAAGCTTTCTTT.

The chain couples TRBV6-5 to TRBJ1-3, with TRBD1 identical over 8 bases. This CDR3 comprises 14 residues. Germline trimming cut 5 bases from V and 3 bases from J; bases unmatched to any gene: 3. Germline CDR1 MNHEY, CDR2 SVGAGI. The CDR3 coding sequence is TGTGCCAGCAGTGTCGACAGGGGTGGAAACACCATATATTTT. This sequence encodes CASSVDRGGNTIYF.

This rearrangement joins TRBV9 to TRBJ2-2, with 15 nucleotides matching TRBD2. Trimming at V came to 0 bases and at J to 3 bases, leaving 9 bases not matched to a gene. The germline gives CDR1 SGDLS, CDR2 YYNGEE. This CDR3 region has 20 residues. The DNA of the CDR3 is TGTGCCAGCAGCGTAGACGACGGACTAGCGGGAGGGTGGGACACCGGGGAGCTGTTTTTT. Protein product: CASSVDDGLAGGWDTGELFF.

The V call is TRBV5-6, the J call TRBJ1-4; no clear D. The V gene's germline CDR1 is SGHDT and CDR2 YYEEEE. The V end was cut by 4 bases, the J end by 7 bases, with 26 bases between. The length of the CDR3 is 18 residues. The CDR3 here is CASSSNGISGGVSEKLFF. The CDR3, as DNA: TGTGCCAGCAGCAGTAACGGGATCTCGGGTGGTGTATCTGAAAAACTGTTTTTT.

This clone was found a few times. In nucleotides, the CDR3 is TGTGCCAGCCTCTTCGGGACAGCCCTTAACACTGAAGCTTTCTTT. Amino acid sequence: CASLFGTALNTEAFF. The chain carries TRBV18 and TRBJ1-1, with 7 bases identical to TRBD1. Germline V gives CDR1 KGHSH, CDR2 LQKENI. The CDR3 runs 15 residues. V was clipped by 8 bases and J by 2 bases; unmatched bases: 11.

V gene TRBV6-5 combines with J gene TRBJ1-3, with D maybe TRBD1 (5 bases). Trimming took off 7 bases at V and 5 bases at J, with 12 bases between the two ends. CDR3 length equals 13 residues. The germline gives CDR1 MNHEY, CDR2 SVGAGI. CDR3 DNA sequence: TGTGCCAGCACCCGGGGCAGCCGAAACACCATATATTTT. Protein: CASTRGSRNTIYF.

This clone was found a few times. CDR3 coding DNA: TGTGCCAGCAGCTTAGCAGAGGGGAGGCCCCAGCATTTT. Translation: CASSLAEGRPQHF. The chain combines TRBV7-9 with TRBJ1-5, with D tentatively TRBD1 (5 bases). V lost 0 bases and J 9 bases, leaving 9 bases between the germline ends. Per the germline V gene, CDR1 is SEHNR and CDR2 is FQNEAQ (reference sequence). The CDR3 extends over 13 amino acids.

This chain uses TRBV11-1 with TRBJ2-7; D call uncertain. The length of the CDR3 is 13 residues. Germline values: CDR1 SGHAT, CDR2 FQDESV (reference sequence). The ends were cut back, 5 bases at V and 2 bases at J, with 10 bases in the middle. The chain's CDR3 is CASSPDKAYEQYF. As DNA, the CDR3 is TGTGCCAGCAGCCCCGACAAAGCCTACGAGCAGTACTTC.

This sequence joins TRBV7-9 and TRBJ2-5; TRBD2 agrees at 16 bases. The length of the CDR3 is 15 residues. V dropped 4 bases and J dropped 9; count of bases not matched to a gene: 5. The germline gives CDR1 SEHNR, CDR2 FQNEAQ (reference sequence). CDR3 nucleotides: TGTGCCAGCAGCTCCGGGACTAGCGGGGGGGAGGCCCAGTACTTC. This gives the protein CASSSGTSGGEAQYF.

DNA for the CDR3: TGCGCCAGCGGTACGATCAGGGGTGGGAGGACTGAAGCTTTCTTT. Translation gives CASGTIRGGRTEAFF. The chain is built from TRBV5-1 and TRBJ1-1, with D tentatively TRBD1 (6 bases). The CDR3 is 15 residues long. The V end lost 7 bases, the J end lost 5 bases, and 21 bases lay between the germline ends. The germline V gene encodes CDR1 SGHRS and CDR2 YFSETQ. Full variable domain (rest looked up from reference TRBV5-1 and TRBJ1-1): KAGVTQTPRYLIKTRGQQVTLSCSPISGHRSVSWYQQTPGQGLQFLFEYFSETQRNKGNFPGRFSGRQFSNSRSEMNVSTLELGDSALYLCASGTIRGGRTEAFFGQGTRLTVV.